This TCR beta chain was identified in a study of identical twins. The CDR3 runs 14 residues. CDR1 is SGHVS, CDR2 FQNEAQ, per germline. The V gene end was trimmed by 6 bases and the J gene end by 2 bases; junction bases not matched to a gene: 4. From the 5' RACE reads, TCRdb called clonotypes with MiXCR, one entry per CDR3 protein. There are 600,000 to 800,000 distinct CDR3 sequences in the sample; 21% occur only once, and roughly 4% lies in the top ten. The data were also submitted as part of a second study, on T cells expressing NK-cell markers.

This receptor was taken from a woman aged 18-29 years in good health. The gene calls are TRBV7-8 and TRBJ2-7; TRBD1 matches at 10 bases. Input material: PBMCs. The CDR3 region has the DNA TGTGCCAGCAGTGAGGACAGGGGGACCTACGAGCAGTACTTC. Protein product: CASSEDRGTYEQYF.